The source of this T cell receptor (beta chain) is a study of blood T cell repertoires in COVID-19. At the level of the study: Samples came from the United States, Italy and Spain, spanning acute and convalescent COVID-19. In each case, the material was cDNA or gDNA derived from T cells, B-cell-depleted T cells, or PBMCs.

One Seattle source followed patients from active infection through their disease course. Unmatched junction bases numbered 5, after V lost 2 bases and J lost 6 bases. CDR1 and CDR2 from the germline V gene are MDHEN and SYDVKM. The CDR3 consists of 14 residues. As originally analysed: How many nucleated cells were present was estimated from reference gene primer amplification. Produced via immunoSEQ multiplex PCR; TCRdb's table is partial and in-frame only. V and J calls and clone size are as listed in that table; D and trimming were resolved from the DNA. The sample lists 85,000 to 120,000 clones; 87% were seen once.

The specimen was peripheral blood. The chain employs TRBV28 and TRBJ1-2; the match to TRBD1 covers 8 bases. The receptor comes from a woman aged 45-65 years with COVID-19, enrolled during active disease. In DNA, the CDR3 is TGTGCCAGCAGTTTAGGACAGGGAGTCCATGGCTACACCTTC. Residues: CASSLGQGVHGYTF.